The 4 T cell receptor beta chains in this list originate from one sample, sequenced in a study of early T cells in non-severe SARS-CoV-2 infection. From the 5' RACE reads, TCRdb called clonotypes with MiXCR, one entry per CDR3 protein. The sample holds tens of thousands of distinct CDR3 sequences, approximately 10% seen once. Source material: whole blood. The origin of the receptors is an adult who was a healthcare worker with PCR-confirmed SARS-CoV-2 infection or an uninfected control (not recorded which).

The chain combines TRBV29-1 with TRBJ2-3; 7 positions agree with TRBD1. From germline, CDR1 is SQVTM and CDR2 ANQGSEA. With 8 bases clipped from V and 3 bases from J, the junction kept 11 bases outside the gene matches. This CDR3 comprises 14 residues. The CDR3, as DNA: TGCAGCATCTCCCGGTCGACAGGGACAGATACGCAGTATTTT. Protein product: CSISRSTGTDTQYF.

This sequence joins TRBV7-2 and TRBJ2-7, with D hard to call. Trimming took off 1 base at V and 3 bases at J, with 10 bases between the two ends. This CDR3 region has 14 residues. Germline V CDR1 and CDR2: SGHTA, FQGNSA. The CDR3 nucleotides read TGTGCCAGCAGCTTAGGACACCGACTCTACGAGCAGTACTTC. Amino acids: CASSLGHRLYEQYF.

The chain couples TRBV12-3 or TRBV12-4 to TRBJ1-5; maybe TRBD1 (6 bases). The CDR3 covers 15 residues. V dropped 6 bases and J dropped 7 bases, with 19 bases sitting between them. The CDR3 DNA reads TGTGCCAGCAGCCCCTGGTTGGGGGCGTCGCAGCCCCAGCATTTT. Its protein is CASSPWLGASQPQHF.

This clonotype was recorded at least ten times. The chain is built from TRBV5-1 and TRBJ2-7, with D unclear. Trimming shortened V by 1 base and J by 2 bases, and 13 bases separated the two germline ends. Germline loops: CDR1 SGHRS, CDR2 YFSETQ. The CDR3 is 15 residues long. The CDR3 sequence: CASSLSQAKPYEQYF. Here the CDR3 DNA reads TGCGCCAGCAGCTTGTCCCAGGCAAAGCCCTACGAGCAGTACTTC.